This TCR beta chain was identified in a study of cytomegalovirus exposure and HLA in healthy donors. A multiplex PCR was run with 60 Vbeta primers and 13 Jbeta primers. The repertoire was sequenced with immunoSEQ multiplex PCR; TCRdb's copy has only in-frame clones and lacks some. The sample contains some 120,000 clones, less than 85% of which appear only once. The TCR comes from a woman aged 35 to 49 in good health and CMV-seropositive. Sequencing used PBMCs.

CDR3: CSARDPQAYTF. The CDR3 DNA reads TGCAGTGCTAGAGACCCCCAGGCGTACACCTTC. V usage is TRBV20-1 and J usage is TRBJ1-2, with no clear D. V was shortened by 0 bases and J by 11 bases, with 10 bases between the two germline ends. Germline V lookup: CDR1 DFQATT, CDR2 SNEGSKA (reference sequence). This CDR3 is 11 amino acids long.